This TCR beta chain derives from a study of blood T cells in healthy people across ages. This clonotype was detected a few times. The target antigen is unknown. Notes on the study in general: Long-lived donors carried more naive CD4+ cells and greater diversity than aged donors.

This CDR3 has 12 residues. The V end lost 8 bases, the J end lost 9 bases, and 15 bases lay between the germline ends. Germline lookup yields CDR1 SGHTA and CDR2 FQGNSA. For the second PCR, which ran for roughly 7 to 11 cycles, a sample-barcoded 5' primer and a J-beta primer mix were used. TCRdb passed the 5' RACE reads through MiXCR, listing each CDR3 protein once. The repertoire holds approximately 580,000 distinct CDR3 sequences, with approximately 25% as singletons. These data also featured in a second study, about T cells of mothers and their children. Per that study: Reads recorded for TCR beta CDR3 numbered over 8.5 million per mother and roughly 3 million per child.

The clonotype comes from a boy aged 5-17 years in good health. Material: blood. The chain joins TRBV7-2 to TRBJ2-3; D is perhaps TRBD2 (5 bases). This CDR3 is CASAEGRRTQYF. CDR3 sequence (DNA): TGTGCCAGCGCTGAGGGCCGTAGGACGCAGTATTTT.